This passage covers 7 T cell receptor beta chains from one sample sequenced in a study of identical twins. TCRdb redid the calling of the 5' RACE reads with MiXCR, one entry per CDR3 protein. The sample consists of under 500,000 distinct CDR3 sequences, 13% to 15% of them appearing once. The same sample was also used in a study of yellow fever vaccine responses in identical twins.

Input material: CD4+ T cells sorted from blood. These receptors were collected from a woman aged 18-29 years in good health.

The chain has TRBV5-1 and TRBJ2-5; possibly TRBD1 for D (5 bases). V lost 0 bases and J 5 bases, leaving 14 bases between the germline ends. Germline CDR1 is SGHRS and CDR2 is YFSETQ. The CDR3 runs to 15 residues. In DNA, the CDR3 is TGCGCCAGCAGCTTGGCACAGGTCCTCCGGGAGACCCAGTACTTC. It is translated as CASSLAQVLRETQYF.

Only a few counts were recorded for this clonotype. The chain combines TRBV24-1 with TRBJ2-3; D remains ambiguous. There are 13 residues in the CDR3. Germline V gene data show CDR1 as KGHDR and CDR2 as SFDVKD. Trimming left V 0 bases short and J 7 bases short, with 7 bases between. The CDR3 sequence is CATSDLFRNTQYF. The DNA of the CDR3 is TGTGCCACCAGTGATTTGTTCCGCAATACGCAGTATTTT.

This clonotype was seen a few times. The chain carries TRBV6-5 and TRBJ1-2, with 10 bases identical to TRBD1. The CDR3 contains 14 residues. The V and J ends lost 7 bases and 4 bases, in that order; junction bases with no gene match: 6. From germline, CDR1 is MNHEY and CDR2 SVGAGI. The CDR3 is CASTLGQGVYGYTF. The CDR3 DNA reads TGTGCCAGCACCCTAGGACAGGGGGTCTATGGCTACACCTTC.

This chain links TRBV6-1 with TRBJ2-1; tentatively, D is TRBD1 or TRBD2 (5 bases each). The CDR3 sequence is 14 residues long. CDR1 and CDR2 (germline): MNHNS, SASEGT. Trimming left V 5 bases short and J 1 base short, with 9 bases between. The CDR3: CASSPGTSYNEQFF. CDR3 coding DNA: TGTGCCAGCAGTCCCGGGACGTCCTACAATGAGCAGTTCTTC.

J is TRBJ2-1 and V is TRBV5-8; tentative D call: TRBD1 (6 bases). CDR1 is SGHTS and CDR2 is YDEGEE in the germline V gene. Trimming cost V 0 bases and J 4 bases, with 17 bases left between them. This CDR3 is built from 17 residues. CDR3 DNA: TGTGCCAGCAGCTTGGTGCGACAGGCCAATCTTTACAATGAGCAGTTCTTC. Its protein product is CASSLVRQANLYNEQFF.

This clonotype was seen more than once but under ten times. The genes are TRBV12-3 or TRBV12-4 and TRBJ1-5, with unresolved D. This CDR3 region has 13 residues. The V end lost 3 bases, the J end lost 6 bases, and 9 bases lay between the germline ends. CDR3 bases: TGTGCCAGCAGTTTGGCAAGTTTTCAGCCCCAGCATTTT. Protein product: CASSLASFQPQHF.

The CDR3 loop is CASSSREHYEQYF. In DNA form, the CDR3 reads TGTGCCAGCAGCTCGCGGGAGCACTACGAGCAGTACTTC. This rearrangement joins TRBV6-6 to TRBJ2-7; 7 positions agree with TRBD2. CDR1 is MNHNY, CDR2 SVGAGI, per germline (reference sequence). This CDR3 has 13 amino acids. Trimming took 6 bases from V and 3 from J; bases not matched to a gene: 5.